These 21 T cell receptor beta chains were all obtained from the same sample, sequenced in a study of blood T cell repertoires in COVID-19. The table came from immunoSEQ multiplex PCR; TCRdb's copy has only in-frame clones and leaves some out. Found here are about 74,000 clones, 60% to 80% of them singletons; the top ten hold approximately 15%. The sequenced sample was peripheral blood. The receptors derive from a man between 65 and 80 years old with active or convalescent COVID-19.

The chain is built from TRBV29-1 and TRBJ2-5, with TRBD2 matching 14 bases. The germline CDR1 and CDR2 sequences are SQVTM and ANQGSEA. The CDR3 sequence is 15 residues long. DNA for the CDR3: TGCAGTAGACAGGGGACTAGCGGGGGAGGCGAGACCCAGTACTTC. Encoded protein: CSRQGTSGGGETQYF.

The chain combines TRBV11-3 with TRBJ1-1, with D uncertain. CDR3 length: 13 residues. Trimming removed 2 bases from V and 3 bases from J, with 7 bases in between. Germline V gives CDR1 SGHNT, CDR2 YENEEA. CDR3 in DNA: TGTGCCAGCAGCTTATTCCCGGACACTGAAGCTTTCTTT. Amino acids: CASSLFPDTEAFF.

The CDR3 DNA is TGTGCCAGCAGCGAAGGGACAGGGAGATCCTACGAGCAGTACTTC. Translated, it gives CASSEGTGRSYEQYF. The chain joins TRBV3-1 (or the pseudogene TRBV3-2) to TRBJ2-7; TRBD1 agrees at 9 bases. After removal of 5 bases from V and 1 base from J, the junction contained 6 bases not matched to a gene. Per germline, CDR1 LGHDT and CDR2 YNNKEL (reference sequence). The CDR3 runs 15 residues.

V is TRBV20-1 and J is TRBJ2-1; the D gene is possibly TRBD1 (6 bases). The CDR3 contains 15 residues. CDR1 and CDR2 from the germline V gene are DFQATT and SNEGSKA (reference sequence). V shed 3 bases and J shed 1 base, with 13 bases lying between them. The CDR3 DNA sequence: TGCAGTGCTAGTCAACAGGGCAGATCCTACAATGAGCAGTTCTTC. This encodes CSASQQGRSYNEQFF.

This rearrangement joins TRBV5-1 to TRBJ1-2; 8 bases are a match to TRBD1. Looked up from germline, CDR1 is SGHRS and CDR2 is YFSETQ. V lost 5 bases, J lost 6 bases, and 6 bases stayed unmatched. CDR3 length: 13 amino acids. CDR3 region: CASRLTGDDGYTF. The CDR3 DNA reads as TGCGCCAGCAGACTGACAGGGGACGATGGCTACACCTTC.

This clone was detected once. This chain links TRBV9 with TRBJ2-3, with 10 positions matching TRBD1. After removal of 3 bases from V and 2 bases from J, the junction contained 3 bases not matched to a gene. This CDR3 is built from 15 residues. Germline CDR1 SGDLS, CDR2 YYNGEE. This chain's CDR3 is CASSGTGGSTDTQYF. CDR3 in DNA: TGTGCCAGCAGCGGGACAGGGGGTTCCACAGATACGCAGTATTTT. Drawing the rest from reference TRBV9 and TRBJ2-3, the complete variable domain is DSGVTQTPKHLITATGQRVTLRCSPRSGDLSVYWYQQSLDQGLQFLIQYYNGEERAKGNILERFSAQQFPDLHSELNLSSLELGDSALYFCASSGTGGSTDTQYFGPGTRLTVL.

This sequence joins TRBV24-1 and TRBJ2-1, with 10 bases aligning to TRBD1. The CDR3 loop spans 17 amino acids. Per germline, CDR1 KGHDR and CDR2 SFDVKD. Trimming removed 3 bases from V and 6 bases from J; junction bases left unmatched: 10. This CDR3 reads CATSDPARDRGRNEQFF. The CDR3 DNA reads TGTGCCACCAGTGATCCCGCACGGGACAGGGGACGCAATGAGCAGTTCTTC.

V usage is TRBV27 and J usage is TRBJ2-1, with 8 bases that match TRBD2. Germline CDR1 reads MNHEY; CDR2 reads SMNVEV (reference sequence). J gave up 5 bases and V 4 bases, and 7 bases lay outside the gene matches. The CDR3 is made up of 15 amino acids. CDR3 protein: CASSWTSYQNNEQFF. The CDR3 bases are TGTGCCAGCAGTTGGACTAGCTATCAAAACAATGAGCAGTTCTTC.

This chain connects TRBV28 to TRBJ1-1; no definite D call. The CDR3 length is 15 residues. Germline V CDR1 and CDR2: MDHEN, SYDVKM. Trimming pared 4 bases from V and 1 base from J, leaving 13 bases between. The CDR3 reads CASSWASGKNTEAFF. Here the CDR3 DNA reads TGTGCCAGCAGTTGGGCTAGCGGTAAGAACACTGAAGCTTTCTTT.

This clone was observed at least ten times. The CDR3 region is CASSPMFSGELFF. For the CDR3, the DNA is TGTGCCAGCAGCCCAATGTTTTCCGGGGAGCTGTTTTTT. The J gene is TRBJ2-2, the V gene TRBV3-1 (or the pseudogene TRBV3-2); D not resolved. The CDR3 spans 13 residues. In germline, CDR1 is LGHDT, CDR2 YNNKEL (reference sequence). Trimming took 4 bases from V and 6 from J, leaving 9 bases between them.

The chain employs TRBV3-1 (or the pseudogene TRBV3-2) and TRBJ1-2, with 8 bases matching TRBD1. V lost 3 bases to trimming and J lost 8 bases; unmatched junction nucleotides: 8. Germline CDR1 reads LGHDT; CDR2 reads YNNKEL (reference sequence). The CDR3 is 14 amino acids. The chain's CDR3 is CASSQKDRVVGYTF. CDR3 sequence (DNA): TGTGCCAGCAGCCAGAAGGACAGGGTAGTCGGCTACACCTTC.

V gene TRBV28 combines with J gene TRBJ1-6; D is undetermined. With 4 bases removed from V and 9 bases from J, the gap between germline ends came to 7 bases. The CDR3 spans 12 residues. Germline assignment: CDR1 MDHEN and CDR2 SYDVKM. DNA of the CDR3: TGTGCCAGCAGTTCTCAGGCTTCACCCCTCCACTTT. Translated: CASSSQASPLHF.

V is TRBV5-5 and J is TRBJ1-3; 7 bases line up with TRBD1. This CDR3 is built from 14 residues. Per the germline V gene, CDR1 is SGHKS and CDR2 is YYEKEE (reference sequence). With 1 base clipped from V and 8 bases from J, the junction kept 6 bases outside the gene matches. This CDR3 reads CASSLLGQADTIYF. DNA for the CDR3: TGTGCCAGCAGCTTGCTCGGACAGGCAGACACCATATATTTT. The entire variable domain, with the rest obtained from reference TRBV5-5 and TRBJ1-3, is as follows: DAGVTQSPTHLIKTRGQQVTLRCSPISGHKSVSWYQQVLGQGPQFIFQYYEKEERGRGNFPDRFSARQFPNYSSELNVNALLLGDSALYLCASSLLGQADTIYFGEGSWLTVV.

The chain uses TRBV7-7 and TRBJ2-5; D is possibly TRBD2 (5 bases). Trimming shortened V by 5 bases and J by 8 bases, and 15 bases separated the two germline ends. The CDR3 sequence is 13 residues long. Germline CDR1 reads SSHAT; CDR2 reads FNYEAQ (reference sequence). Here the CDR3 reads CASSAGLLETQYF. The CDR3 DNA sequence: TGTGCCAGCAGCGCCGGGTTACTAGAAACCCAGTACTTC.

In regard to this clone: Different DNA sequences within this sample yield the same CDR3. The V gene is TRBV30, the J gene TRBJ1-5; 7 bases line up with TRBD1. Germline CDR1 reads GTSNPN; CDR2 reads SVGIG (reference sequence). CDR3 length: 13 residues. V lost 0 bases and J lost 4; bases outside the gene matches: 0. The CDR3 region is CAWSVQGNQPQHF. The CDR3 coding sequence is TGTGCCTGGAGTGTACAGGGGAATCAGCCCCAGCATTTT.

The rearrangement links TRBV5-6 to TRBJ1-6, with D hard to call. V dropped 4 bases and J dropped 7 bases, with 6 bases sitting between them. Germline V gene data show CDR1 as SGHDT and CDR2 as YYEEEE. CDR3 length: 12 amino acids. Here the CDR3 reads CASSQENSPLHF. The CDR3 nucleotides read TGTGCCAGCAGCCAAGAGAATTCACCCCTCCACTTT.

This clone was seen more than once but under ten times. This chain joins TRBV3-1 (or the pseudogene TRBV3-2) and TRBJ1-2, with a weak D call TRBD1 (5 bases). Per germline, CDR1 LGHDT and CDR2 YNNKEL (reference sequence). The CDR3 is made up of 15 amino acids. V lost 3 bases and J 6 bases, leaving 17 bases between the germline ends. DNA for the CDR3: TGTGCCAGCAGCCAGGCAGGCGGGGCATGGGATGGCTACACCTTC. Encoded protein: CASSQAGGAWDGYTF.

The table lists this clone with a count of one. The gene calls are TRBV28 and TRBJ2-5; no clear D. This CDR3 has 13 amino acids. V was trimmed by 8 bases and J by 2 bases, leaving 12 bases between them. The germline V gene encodes CDR1 MDHEN and CDR2 SYDVKM. The CDR3 loop reads CASGTATQETQYF. The DNA of the CDR3 is TGTGCCAGCGGTACAGCTACTCAAGAGACCCAGTACTTC.

This clone was observed a single time. The chain carries TRBV29-1 and TRBJ2-5; D gene unclear. The length of the CDR3 is 12 residues. Germline CDR1 is SQVTM and CDR2 is ANQGSEA. V lost 4 bases to trimming and J lost 4 bases, with 10 bases between them. This CDR3 is CSVVGDRETQYF. CDR3 bases: TGCAGCGTTGTCGGTGATAGAGAGACCCAGTACTTC.

V and J are TRBV4-1 and TRBJ2-5; 7 nucleotides align to TRBD1. With 7 bases clipped from V and 1 base from J, the junction kept 9 bases outside the gene matches. The CDR3 has 15 amino acids. CDR1 is MGHRA and CDR2 is YSYEKL in the germline V gene. CDR3 residues: CASTPLGGVQETQYF. CDR3 coding DNA: TGCGCCAGCACCCCCCTAGGGGGCGTCCAAGAGACCCAGTACTTC.

The V and J genes are TRBV24-1 and TRBJ1-1; 12 nucleotides line up with TRBD1. The germline gives CDR1 KGHDR, CDR2 SFDVKD. CDR3 size: 15 residues. V shed 3 bases, J shed 5 bases, and the junction held 3 bases outside the gene matches. CDR3 in DNA: TGTGCCACCAGTGATGGGACAGGGGGCGAAACTGAAGCTTTCTTT. Translated, it gives CATSDGTGGETEAFF.